This T cell receptor (beta chain) emerged from a study of radiotherapy plus CTLA-4 blockade in lung cancer. The assay was immunoSEQ multiplex PCR, and TCRdb's table has in-frame clones only and misses some. Here the sample spans about 73,000 clones, around 87% being singletons. Germline V gene data show CDR1 as SNHLY and CDR2 as FYNNEI. V lost 0 bases and J 4 bases, leaving 6 bases between the germline ends. This CDR3 spans 13 amino acids. The chain recombines TRBV2 with TRBJ1-1; D unclear. Sequencing was performed on peripheral blood, taken from a patient treated with radiotherapy plus ipilimumab. The sequence came from a human donor with non-small cell lung cancer that progressed on radiotherapy plus ipilimumab. The CDR3 DNA sequence: TGTGCCAGCAGTGAAGCAGACGGCACTGAAGCTTTCTTT. It is translated as CASSEADGTEAFF.